These T cell receptor beta chains were read from a single sample in a study of shared clonotypes between healthy human individuals. The method was immunoSEQ multiplex PCR; TCRdb's version includes in-frame clones alone and lacks a portion of them. The sample shows 2 million to 2.5 million clones, 80% to 95% of them seen only once. The sequenced sample consisted of naive CD4+ T cells from PBMCs. All receptors come from a man between 18 and 29 years old in good health. Some clones in this sample may be carry-over from other donors' samples. CDR3s include the opening cysteine and the closing phenylalanine or tryptophan. The order of the fields is D gene, clone size, V gene, J gene, CDR3 protein, CDR3 DNA. D genes are given only for firm matches. Only part of the rows carry a size: once, few, many, or a class if the clone is expanded.

d_call: TRBD2
clone_size: NA
v_call: TRBV28
j_call: TRBJ2-7
cdr3_aa: CASSTIGKWLAGPGGGEQYF
cdr3_nt: TGTGCCAGCAGTACCATAGGGAAGTGGCTAGCGGGACCCGGAGGAGGCGAGCAGTACTTC

d_call: NA
clone_size: NA
v_call: TRBV6-5
j_call: TRBJ1-1
cdr3_aa: CASSRGGFTEAFF
cdr3_nt: TGTGCCAGCAGCCGGGGGGGGTTCACTGAAGCTTTCTTT

d_call: NA
clone_size: once
v_call: TRBV25-1
j_call: TRBJ2-1
cdr3_aa: CASSPTGLLYNEQFF
cdr3_nt: TGTGCCAGCAGCCCCACGGGACTCCTATACAATGAGCAGTTCTTC

d_call: NA
clone_size: NA
v_call: TRBV30
j_call: TRBJ2-1
cdr3_aa: CAWSVRGNEQFF
cdr3_nt: TGTGCCTGGAGTGTAAGAGGGAATGAGCAGTTCTTC

d_call: TRBD1
clone_size: few
v_call: TRBV5-1
j_call: TRBJ1-1
cdr3_aa: CASSLYRQGHTEAFF
cdr3_nt: TGCGCCAGCAGCTTATACCGACAGGGCCACACTGAAGCTTTCTTT

d_call: NA
clone_size: once
v_call: TRBV7-9
j_call: TRBJ2-1
cdr3_aa: CASSHPAEQFF
cdr3_nt: TGTGCCAGCAGCCACCCGGCAGAGCAGTTCTTC

d_call: NA
clone_size: NA
v_call: TRBV7-2
j_call: TRBJ2-2
cdr3_aa: CASSFRWGMDTGELFF
cdr3_nt: TGTGCCAGCAGCTTCCGGTGGGGGATGGACACCGGGGAGCTGTTTTTT

d_call: NA
clone_size: NA
v_call: TRBV5-1
j_call: TRBJ2-1
cdr3_aa: CASSPGRDNEQFF
cdr3_nt: TGCGCCAGCAGCCCGGGCCGAGACAATGAGCAGTTCTTC

d_call: TRBD2
clone_size: NA
v_call: TRBV4-1
j_call: TRBJ2-5
cdr3_aa: CASSLLSPKLAAQETQYF
cdr3_nt: TGCGCCAGCAGCCTTCTATCCCCCAAACTAGCGGCCCAAGAGACCCAGTACTTC

d_call: TRBD1
clone_size: NA
v_call: TRBV5-1
j_call: TRBJ2-7
cdr3_aa: CASSTSDRAPEQYF
cdr3_nt: TGCGCCAGCAGCACCTCGGACAGGGCCCCCGAGCAGTACTTC

d_call: NA
clone_size: NA
v_call: TRBV2
j_call: TRBJ1-2
cdr3_aa: CASSGDGLMGGYTF
cdr3_nt: TGTGCCAGCAGTGGCGACGGTTTGATGGGTGGCTACACCTTC

d_call: NA
clone_size: once
v_call: TRBV14
j_call: TRBJ2-1
cdr3_aa: CASSDVWWGNEQFF
cdr3_nt: TGTGCCAGCAGCGACGTCTGGTGGGGCAATGAGCAGTTCTTC

d_call: NA
clone_size: NA
v_call: TRBV14
j_call: TRBJ1-1
cdr3_aa: CASSPTRRGEAFF
cdr3_nt: TGTGCCAGCAGCCCGACGCGGCGGGGTGAAGCTTTCTTT

d_call: TRBD2
clone_size: NA
v_call: TRBV5-4
j_call: TRBJ2-1
cdr3_aa: CASSHSGRAFNEQFF
cdr3_nt: TGTGCCAGCAGCCATAGCGGGAGGGCCTTCAATGAGCAGTTCTTC

d_call: TRBD2
clone_size: NA
v_call: TRBV5-1
j_call: TRBJ2-7
cdr3_aa: CASSLVPGGGGTYEQYF
cdr3_nt: TGCGCCAGCAGCTTGGTGCCAGGCGGGGGAGGAACCTACGAGCAGTACTTC

d_call: NA
clone_size: NA
v_call: TRBV7-2
j_call: TRBJ2-1
cdr3_aa: CASSLLGGASYNEQFF
cdr3_nt: TGTGCCAGCAGCTTATTGGGCGGAGCTTCCTACAATGAGCAGTTCTTC

d_call: TRBD1
clone_size: once
v_call: TRBV10-2
j_call: TRBJ2-5
cdr3_aa: CASSDRGETQYF
cdr3_nt: TGCGCCAGTTCAGACAGGGGAGAGACCCAGTACTTC

d_call: NA
clone_size: few
v_call: TRBV28
j_call: TRBJ1-5
cdr3_aa: CASSFEGWSNQPQHF
cdr3_nt: TGTGCCAGCAGTTTCGAGGGGTGGAGCAATCAGCCCCAGCATTTT

d_call: NA
clone_size: NA
v_call: TRBV27
j_call: TRBJ2-1
cdr3_aa: CASSPPGVNEQFF
cdr3_nt: TGTGCCAGCTCCCCGCCGGGAGTAAATGAGCAGTTCTTC

d_call: NA
clone_size: once
v_call: TRBV15
j_call: TRBJ2-5
cdr3_aa: CATSRGGGVETQYF
cdr3_nt: TGTGCCACCAGCAGAGGGGGGGGCGTAGAGACCCAGTACTTC

d_call: NA
clone_size: NA
v_call: TRBV4-1
j_call: TRBJ1-1
cdr3_aa: CASSQVTLMNTEAFF
cdr3_nt: TGCGCCAGCAGCCAAGTCACGCTCATGAACACTGAAGCTTTCTTT

d_call: TRBD1
clone_size: NA
v_call: TRBV6-5
j_call: TRBJ1-4
cdr3_aa: CASSSVGQGRKLFF
cdr3_nt: TGTGCCAGCAGTTCTGTGGGACAGGGCCGTAAACTGTTTTTT

d_call: TRBD1
clone_size: NA
v_call: TRBV7-3
j_call: TRBJ2-1
cdr3_aa: CASSFLGTGRGNEQFF
cdr3_nt: TGTGCCAGCAGCTTCCTTGGGACAGGGAGGGGGAATGAGCAGTTCTTC

d_call: NA
clone_size: NA
v_call: TRBV2
j_call: TRBJ1-3
cdr3_aa: CASSDPQGGNTIYF
cdr3_nt: TGTGCCAGCAGTGACCCTCAGGGAGGAAACACCATATATTTT

d_call: NA
clone_size: NA
v_call: TRBV25-1
j_call: TRBJ2-5
cdr3_aa: CASSDGRGFRETQYF
cdr3_nt: TGTGCCAGCAGTGACGGACGGGGTTTCAGGGAGACCCAGTACTTC

d_call: TRBD1
clone_size: NA
v_call: TRBV18
j_call: TRBJ1-4
cdr3_aa: CASSPLQGAGREKLFF
cdr3_nt: TGTGCCAGCTCACCACTACAGGGGGCCGGGCGGGAAAAACTGTTTTTT

d_call: TRBD1
clone_size: NA
v_call: TRBV7-9
j_call: TRBJ1-5
cdr3_aa: CASSFGQGGNQPQHF
cdr3_nt: TGTGCCAGCAGCTTCGGACAGGGGGGCAATCAGCCCCAGCATTTT

d_call: NA
clone_size: NA
v_call: TRBV28
j_call: TRBJ2-7
cdr3_aa: CASSYKGRTGQYF
cdr3_nt: TGTGCCAGCAGCTATAAGGGGAGGACCGGGCAGTACTTC